This T cell receptor (beta chain) stems from a study of CD8+ T cells in alopecia areata. The overall study: Patients in the treated group were given tofacitinib by mouth, 5 to 10 mg twice a day. Study-wide results and limits: With one nonresponder, baseline CD8+ expansion's link to response remains uncertain.

Trimming cost V 2 bases and J 6 bases, with 13 bases left between them. Germline lookup yields CDR1 GTSNPN and CDR2 SVGIG (reference sequence). The CDR3 covers 13 residues. This clone has just one count. Its matching antigen is unknown. Extracted RNA was reverse transcribed, and the resulting cDNA served as sequencing template. Assay used: immunoSEQ multiplex PCR; TCRdb lists only in-frame clones, some missing. This table has 150,000 to 200,000 clones, less than 70% appearing once. Treatment denoted: oral pan-JAK inhibitor, 5-10 mg twice daily. Isolation of CD4+ and CD8+ T cells from PBMCs was achieved by sorting.

The genes are TRBV30 and TRBJ1-2, with a possible D match to TRBD1 (5 bases). The source was CD4+ T cells sorted from blood, collected at week 24, from a patient treated with tofacitinib. The clonotype was recovered from a human donor with alopecia areata. The CDR3 bases are TGTGCCTGGAGTCAGGGTGTCGGTGATGGCTACACCTTC. Its protein product is CAWSQGVGDGYTF.